This T cell receptor (beta chain) was captured in a study of shared clonotypes between healthy human individuals. About 91 million PBMCs served as the genomic DNA source for unsorted samples. Comment on this clone: The antigen remains unidentified.

Deep level was the assay's run setting. Sequencing used immunoSEQ multiplex PCR; TCRdb keeps in-frame clones, though not all of them. This table has roughly 500,000 clones, 70% to 85% appearing once. Study-level findings and limits: It was only blood that was sampled, and tissue repertoires likely differ.

The V end lost 3 bases, the J end lost 3 bases, and 9 bases lay between the germline ends. The CDR3 contains 14 residues. Germline values: CDR1 SGHTA, CDR2 FQGNSA. This TCR was recovered from a woman aged 35 to 49 in good health. Some clones in this sample may be carry-over from other donors' samples. This chain links TRBV7-2 with TRBJ1-5; D remains ambiguous. The sample consisted of PBMCs. CDR3 sequence reads: CASSFIAPNQPQHF. The CDR3 bases are TGTGCCAGCAGCTTTATCGCTCCCAATCAGCCCCAGCATTTT.